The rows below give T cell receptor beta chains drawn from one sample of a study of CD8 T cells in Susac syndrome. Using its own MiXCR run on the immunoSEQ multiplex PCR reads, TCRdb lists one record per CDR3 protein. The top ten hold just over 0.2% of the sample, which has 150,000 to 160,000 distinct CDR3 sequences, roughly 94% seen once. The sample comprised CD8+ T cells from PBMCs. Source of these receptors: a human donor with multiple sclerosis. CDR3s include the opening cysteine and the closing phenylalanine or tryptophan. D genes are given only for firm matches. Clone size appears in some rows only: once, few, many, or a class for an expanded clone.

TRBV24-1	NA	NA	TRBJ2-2	TGTGCCACCACTCAGCTGGACAGAGAGAACACCGGGGAGCTGTTTTTT	CATTQLDRENTGELFF
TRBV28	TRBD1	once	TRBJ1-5	TGTGCCAGCAGTTTATGGGGGACAGGCTGGCCCCAGCATTTT	CASSLWGTGWPQHF
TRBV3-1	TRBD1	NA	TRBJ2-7	TGTGCCAGCAGCCAAGAAATTCGCGGCAGGGGGCAGGGGTACGAGCAGTACTTC	CASSQEIRGRGQGYEQYF
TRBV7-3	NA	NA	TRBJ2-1	TGTGCCAGCAGCTTAACGAGGAGCTCCTACAATGAGCAGTTCTTC	CASSLTRSSYNEQFF
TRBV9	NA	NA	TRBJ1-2	TGTGCCAGCAGGGGAACCGAAAGGGCCTATGGCTACACCTTC	CASRGTERAYGYTF
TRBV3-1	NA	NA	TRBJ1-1	TGTGCCAGCAGCCAAGATATGTCCATGAACACTGAAGCTTTCTTT	CASSQDMSMNTEAFF
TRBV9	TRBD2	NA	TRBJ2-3	TGTGCCAGCAGCGTGCTAGCGGGGACTAGCACAGATACGCAGTATTTT	CASSVLAGTSTDTQYF
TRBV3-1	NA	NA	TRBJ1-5	TGTGCCAGCAGCCTTAGCCGGGCCAGCAATCAGCCCCAGCATTTT	CASSLSRASNQPQHF
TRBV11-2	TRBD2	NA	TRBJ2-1	TGTGCCAGCGCGGGGAGGGGCCTATACAATGAGCAGTTCTTC	CASAGRGLYNEQFF
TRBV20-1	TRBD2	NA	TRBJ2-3	TGCAGTGCTAGCTGGACTAGCGGGGGGGATAGCACAGATACGCAGTATTTT	CSASWTSGGDSTDTQYF
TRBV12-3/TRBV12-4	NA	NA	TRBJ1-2	TGTGCCAGCAGTTTCCGAGCATATGGCTACACCTTC	CASSFRAYGYTF
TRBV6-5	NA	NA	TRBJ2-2	TGTGCCAGCACGGGAGCGAACACCGGGGAGCTGTTTTTT	CASTGANTGELFF
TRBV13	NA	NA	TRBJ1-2	TGTGCCAGCAGCTTTAGGGGTTCAGGCGGCTACACCTTC	CASSFRGSGGYTF
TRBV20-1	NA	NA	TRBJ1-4	TGCAGTGCTAGGGGCGAGGAAAAACTGTTTTTT	CSARGEEKLFF
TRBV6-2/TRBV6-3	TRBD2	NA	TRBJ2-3	TGTGCCAGCAGTTATGAGACTAGCGGCAGCACAGATGCGCAGTATTTT	CASSYETSGSTDAQYF
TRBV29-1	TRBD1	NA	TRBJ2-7	TGCAGCGTTGAGGGGACAGGGAAAGCCTACGAGCAGTACTTC	CSVEGTGKAYEQYF
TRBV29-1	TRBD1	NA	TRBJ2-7	TGCAGCGTTGAAATGAGAGGACAGGGGGCCGGCTCCTACGAGCAGTACTTC	CSVEMRGQGAGSYEQYF
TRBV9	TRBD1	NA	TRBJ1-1	TGTGCCAGCAGCACCGAGACAGGGGTCACTGAAGCTTTCTTT	CASSTETGVTEAFF
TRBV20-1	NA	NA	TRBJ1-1	TGCAGTGCTAGATCCGGACACGCGAACACTGAAGCTTTCTTT	CSARSGHANTEAFF
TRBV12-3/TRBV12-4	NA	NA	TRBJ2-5	TGTGCCAGCAGTTTAACGGCAGGAGGCGAGACCCAGTACTTC	CASSLTAGGETQYF
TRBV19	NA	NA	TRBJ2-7	TGTGCCAGTAGTCCCGGGACCCCGGTGGAGCAGTACTTC	CASSPGTPVEQYF
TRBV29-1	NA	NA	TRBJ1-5	TGCAGCGTTGAACAATATAGCAATCAGCCCCAGCATTTT	CSVEQYSNQPQHF
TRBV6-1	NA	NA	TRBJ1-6	TGTGCCAGCAGTCCCCAGGGGAAACTGCTCCACTTT	CASSPQGKLLHF
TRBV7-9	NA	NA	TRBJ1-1	TGTGCCAGCAGCGAAGTCAAATTCAGTACTGAAGCTTTCTTT	CASSEVKFSTEAFF
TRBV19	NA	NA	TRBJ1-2	TGTGCCAGTAGTATCGAATGGGGCGGTGATGGCTACACCTTC	CASSIEWGGDGYTF
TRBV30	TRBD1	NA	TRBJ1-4	TGTGCCTGGAGTGTACGGGACAGGGGGCTTGAAAAACTGTTTTTT	CAWSVRDRGLEKLFF
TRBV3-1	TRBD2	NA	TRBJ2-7	TGTGCCAGCAGCCAAGGGGAGGGCTGTAAGTACTTC	CASSQGEGCKYF
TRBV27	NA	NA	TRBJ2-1	TGTGCCAGCAGCGGCAGGGTTTTTGGCTACAATGAGCAGTTCTTC	CASSGRVFGYNEQFF
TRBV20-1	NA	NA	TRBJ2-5	TGCAGTGCTTGGACATTCGAGACCCAGTACTTC	CSAWTFETQYF
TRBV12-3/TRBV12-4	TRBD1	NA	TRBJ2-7	TGTGCCAGCAGTTTAGGCGGGACAGGGCGCTACGAGCAGTACTTC	CASSLGGTGRYEQYF
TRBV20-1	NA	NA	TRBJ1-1	TGCAGTGCTAGAGATCTCGAGGGTTGGAGCACTGAAGCTTTCTTT	CSARDLEGWSTEAFF
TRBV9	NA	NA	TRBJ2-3	TGTGCCAGCAGCGAGGGGGAGAGTGGCACAGATACGCAGTATTTT	CASSEGESGTDTQYF
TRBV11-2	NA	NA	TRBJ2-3	TGTGCCAGCAGCTTTCTGCCGGGGTCTCGGGTCGCAGATACGCAGTATTTT	CASSFLPGSRVADTQYF
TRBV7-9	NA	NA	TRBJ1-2	TGTGCCAGCAGCTTAGCGCTTGGCTACACCTTC	CASSLALGYTF
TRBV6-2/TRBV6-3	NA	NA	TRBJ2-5	TGTGCCAGCAGTTACGGGCAACTAGCTGAGGAGACCCAGTACTTC	CASSYGQLAEETQYF
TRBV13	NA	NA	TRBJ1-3	TGTGCCAGCAGTACCGGCAGGGCAGGAAACACCATATATTTT	CASSTGRAGNTIYF
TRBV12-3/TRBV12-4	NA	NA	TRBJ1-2	TGTGCCAGCAGTGGGGATCTTAGTCCGGGCTACACCTTC	CASSGDLSPGYTF
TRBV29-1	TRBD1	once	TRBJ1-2	TGCAGCGTTGATGTCCAGGGGGCTCACTATGGCTACACCTTC	CSVDVQGAHYGYTF
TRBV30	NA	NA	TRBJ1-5	TGTGCCTGGAGTGAGGGGGGCAATCAGCCCCAGCATTTT	CAWSEGGNQPQHF
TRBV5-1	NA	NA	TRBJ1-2	TGCGCCAGCACCTCAGCTCCCAGGGAACAGGGTCCTATAAACTATGGCTACACCTTC	CASTSAPREQGPINYGYTF
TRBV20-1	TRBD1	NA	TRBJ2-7	TGCAGTGCTAGAGGGCGACAGGGTAGCGCCTACGAGCAGTACTTC	CSARGRQGSAYEQYF
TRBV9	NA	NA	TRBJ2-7	TGTGCCAGCAGCGCCGGCTGGTCCCGCGAGCAGTACTTC	CASSAGWSREQYF
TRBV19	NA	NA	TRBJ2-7	TGTGCCAGTATGGGCCTTGACTACGAGCAGTACTTC	CASMGLDYEQYF